These T cell receptor beta chains were read from a single sample in a study of shared clonotypes between healthy human individuals. The data were produced by immunoSEQ multiplex PCR, yet TCRdb's version contains in-frame clones alone and is incomplete. The data show about 690,000 clones, 90% seen once. Sequences were obtained from memory CD8+ T cells from PBMCs. Receptors originate from a man younger than 30 in good health. Some clones in this sample may be carry-over from other donors' samples. Each CDR3 is given with its conserved first and last residue. D genes are given only for firm matches. The size entry is marked missing in some rows and otherwise reads once, few, many or a size class.

TRBD2	.	TRBV30	TRBJ2-7	TGTGCCTGGAGTTCAGCGGGAGGCTACGAGCAGTACTTC	CAWSSAGGYEQYF
.	.	TRBV4-1	TRBJ2-3	TGCGCCAGCAGTCGCCTTGTAGAGACAGATACGCAGTATTTT	CASSRLVETDTQYF
.	.	TRBV19	TRBJ2-1	TGTGCCAGTACCGTGGGGGCAGGCTTGCTGTACAATGAGCAGTTCTTC	CASTVGAGLLYNEQFF
TRBD1	.	TRBV5-1	TRBJ2-7	TGCGCCAGCAGCTTGAAGGACAGGGGCGAGCAGTACTTC	CASSLKDRGEQYF
.	once	TRBV10-3	TRBJ2-1	TGTGCCATCGGGGACCCCGGACGGTACAATGAGCAGTTCTTC	CAIGDPGRYNEQFF
TRBD2	.	TRBV6-5	TRBJ2-1	TGTGCCAGCAGTTACTCGTCTAGCGGGAGCTATGAGCAGTTCTTC	CASSYSSSGSYEQFF
.	.	TRBV28	TRBJ1-2	TGTGCCAGCAGTTTTGGGGACCGCGCCTATGGCTACACCTTC	CASSFGDRAYGYTF
.	.	TRBV29-1	TRBJ2-7	TGCAGCGTCGCCCCCGGGGGCGGCTACGAGCAGTACTTC	CSVAPGGGYEQYF
.	.	TRBV7-8	TRBJ2-2	TGTGCCAGCAGTCTACTAGAAGGGCTATACACCGGGGAGCTGTTTTTT	CASSLLEGLYTGELFF
.	few	TRBV7-9	TRBJ2-7	TGTGCCAGCATCCCAGACGGGGGCAACTACGAGCAGTACTTC	CASIPDGGNYEQYF
.	.	TRBV28	TRBJ1-5	TGTGCCAGCAGTTTGGGGTGGGCTCAGCCCCAGCATTTT	CASSLGWAQPQHF
.	.	TRBV7-3	TRBJ2-1	TGTGCCAGCAGCACGGACTTGAGCTCCTACAATGAGCAGTTCTTC	CASSTDLSSYNEQFF
.	.	TRBV5-6	TRBJ1-6	TGTGCCAGCAGCTCCTCGGGGGCTGGATCACCCCTCCACTTT	CASSSSGAGSPLHF
.	.	TRBV19	TRBJ1-1	TGTGCCAGTACCGCCGGGGGTGAAGCTTTCTTT	CASTAGGEAFF
.	.	TRBV10-3	TRBJ1-1	TGTGCCATCAGGTCGGGTTTGAACACTGAAGCTTTCTTT	CAIRSGLNTEAFF
TRBD2	.	TRBV9	TRBJ2-7	TGTGCCAGCAGCGTCCGGGAGGTCCCTTTATACGAGCAGTACTTC	CASSVREVPLYEQYF
.	.	TRBV28	TRBJ2-7	TGTGCCAGCCGGCCTAGGGGAGGCTACGAGCAGTACTTC	CASRPRGGYEQYF
.	once	TRBV7-6	TRBJ1-3	TGTGCCAGCACCGATGTGACTCAATCTCCTGGAAACACCATATATTTT	CASTDVTQSPGNTIYF
TRBD2	.	TRBV27	TRBJ2-7	TGTGCCAGCAGTTCTGGACTAGCGGGAATCTACGAGCAGTACTTC	CASSSGLAGIYEQYF
.	.	TRBV27	TRBJ2-7	TGTGCCAGCAGTTTGGGCCCTAGGCACGAGCAGTACTTC	CASSLGPRHEQYF
TRBD2	.	TRBV4-2	TRBJ2-7	TGTGCCAGCAGCTTCATAACGTACCTTACTAGCGGGAGAGACTACGAGCAGTACTTC	CASSFITYLTSGRDYEQYF
.	once	TRBV5-6	TRBJ2-7	TGTGCCAGCAGCTCTCGGGTCGAGCAGTACTTC	CASSSRVEQYF